This TCR beta chain stems from a study of immune reconstitution after stem cell transplant in scleroderma (dated by TCRdb to about 2017). Receptors were amplified or captured by RT-PCR. Sequenced using an Illumina MiSeq. In TCRdb, the public reads were trimmed at Q25 with fastp and aligned with MiXCR, with productive beta chains retained. Records with the same CDR3 protein are collapsed into one entry carrying the most frequent genes and DNA. This sample comprises about 5,600 distinct CDR3 sequences, roughly 8% of them detected only once. Over 9.5% of the sample lies in the top ten. Compared with the rest of its sample, this clonotype is medium-sized (0.01 to 0.1%). This receptor's antigen is unknown. No base quality values were provided; no much bigger clone lies one nucleotide off. V and J are truncated by 7 bases and 7 bases respectively, leaving an intervening sequence of 17 bases. Counted from cysteine to phenylalanine, this CDR3 has 13 amino acids. The entry retains the CDR3 DNA only, 39 bases that are in frame from base 1. For CDR1 and CDR2, the germline V gene lists SQVTM and ANQGSEA.

The sample was acquired before or after autologous hematopoietic stem cell transplantation (not recorded which). Recombination linked TRBV29-1 to TRBJ2-1; a weak D assignment points to TRBD1 (6 bases agree). The sequence came from a male donor with systemic sclerosis. The CDR3 here reads CSAESQGPNEQFF. The bases are TGCAGCGCCGAATCACAGGGTCCGAATGAGCAGTTCTTC.